This entry features one TCR beta chain sequence. Its specificity is not known. The CDR3 contains 14 residues. Germline-derived CDR1 and CDR2 are SGHAT and FQNNGV. V lost 3 bases to trimming and J lost 4 bases, with 12 bases between them. The sample comes from a study of T cell responses to AZD1222 COVID-19 vaccine. Libraries were prepared by immunoSEQ multiplex PCR; TCRdb keeps only in-frame clonotypes and omits some of them. The table has some 100,000 clones, approximately 88% seen once; the top ten hold about a sixth. Study-wide results and caveats: Only a handful of AZD1222 recipients were seropositive at baseline.

The chain carries TRBV11-2 and TRBJ2-5; D is unclear. Source: peripheral blood, taken on day 0 of AZD1222 vaccination. This receptor was identified in an adult in good health. The CDR3 DNA follows: TGTGCCAGCAGCTTGGGTCAGGTTAGAGAGACCCAGTACTTC. It translates to CASSLGQVRETQYF.